This T cell receptor (beta chain) derives from a study of blood T cell repertoires in COVID-19. The length of the CDR3 is 15 residues. Germline CDR1 is KGHSH and CDR2 is LQKENI. Trimming stripped 2 bases from V and 1 base from J, with 11 bases between. TCRdb's copy holds only in-frame clones and misses some; the assay was immunoSEQ multiplex PCR. The repertoire consists of over 250,000 clones, with about nine tenths occurring once and the leading ten covering under 3.5%. The study recruited people aged 18 to 89 years across more than 20 US areas. This TCR was sampled from a woman aged 50 to 65 who had recovered from COVID-19. Sequencing input: PBMCs or T cells enriched from blood (not recorded which). This chain connects TRBV18 to TRBJ1-1; a possible D gene is TRBD1 (6 bases). CDR3 sequence: CASSPLQGSNTEAFF. Here the CDR3 DNA reads TGTGCCAGCTCACCATTACAGGGTTCGAACACTGAAGCTTTCTTT.